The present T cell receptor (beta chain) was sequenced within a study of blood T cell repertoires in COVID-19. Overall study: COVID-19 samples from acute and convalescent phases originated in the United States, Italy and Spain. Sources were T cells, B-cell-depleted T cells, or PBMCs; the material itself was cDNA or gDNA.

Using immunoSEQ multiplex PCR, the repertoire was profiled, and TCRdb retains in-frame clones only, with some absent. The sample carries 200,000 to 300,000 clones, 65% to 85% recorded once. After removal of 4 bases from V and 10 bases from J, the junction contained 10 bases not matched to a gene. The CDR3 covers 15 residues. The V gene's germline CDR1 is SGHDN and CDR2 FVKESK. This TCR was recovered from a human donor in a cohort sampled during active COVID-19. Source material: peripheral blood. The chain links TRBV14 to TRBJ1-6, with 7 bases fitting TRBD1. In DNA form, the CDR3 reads TGTGCCAGCAGCCCACAACAGACAGGGCAATCACCCCTCCACTTT. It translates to CASSPQQTGQSPLHF.